What follows are 7 T cell receptor beta chains derived from one specimen sequenced in a study of brain T cells in children with intractable seizures. The repertoire was sequenced with immunoSEQ multiplex PCR; TCRdb's copy has only in-frame clones and lacks some. The sample yields around 80,000 clones, under 95% seen once. Here the sequenced sample was peripheral blood, taken at surgery. Receptors were obtained from a girl aged 2 to 10 with Rasmussen encephalitis and intractable seizures.

The V call is TRBV6-6, the J call TRBJ1-2, with D tentatively TRBD1 (6 bases). Trimming shortened V by 5 bases and J by 2 bases, and 21 bases separated the two germline ends. Germline V lookup: CDR1 MNHNY, CDR2 SVGAGI (reference sequence). This CDR3 spans 17 amino acids. CDR3 sequence: CASSPQGRNYRNYGYTF. The CDR3 bases are TGTGCCAGCAGTCCCCAGGGGCGAAACTATCGGAACTATGGCTACACCTTC.

V usage is TRBV28 and J usage is TRBJ1-2; 10 bases line up with TRBD1. With V trimmed by 5 bases and J by 3 bases, 9 bases remained unmatched. Looked up from germline, CDR1 is MDHEN and CDR2 is SYDVKM. The CDR3 runs 16 residues. The CDR3 is CASSPHRDRGYYGYTF. The DNA of the CDR3 is TGTGCCAGCAGTCCGCACCGGGACAGGGGATACTATGGCTACACCTTC.

The chain uses TRBV27 and TRBJ2-5; TRBD2 agrees at 11 bases. Unmatched junction bases numbered 7, after V lost 4 bases and J lost 3 bases. The CDR3 is made up of 16 amino acids. Germline V gene lookup returns CDR1 MNHEY and CDR2 SMNVEV (reference sequence). This chain's CDR3 is CASSSRLAGFEETQYF. The CDR3 DNA is TGTGCCAGCAGTTCACGACTAGCGGGGTTTGAAGAGACCCAGTACTTC.

The chain has TRBV11-2 and TRBJ2-7; D is uncertain. V gave up 0 bases and J gave up 6 bases, with 3 bases separating them. Germline V gives CDR1 SGHAT, CDR2 FQNNGV. This CDR3 is built from 11 residues. CDR3 in DNA: TGTGCCAGCAGCTTAGAGGGCGAGCAGTACTTC. This codes for CASSLEGEQYF. The full variable domain, rest sourced from reference TRBV11-2 and TRBJ2-7, is EAGVAQSPRYKIIEKRQSVAFWCNPISGHATLYWYQQILGQGPKLLIQFQNNGVVDDSQLPKDRFSAERLKGVDSTLKIQPAKLEDSAVYLCASSLEGEQYFGPGTRLTVT.

This chain uses TRBV9 with TRBJ1-5; D ambiguous. Germline values: CDR1 SGDLS, CDR2 YYNGEE. The V end was cut by 0 bases, the J end by 1 base, with 8 bases between. This CDR3 is 15 amino acids long. The CDR3 DNA follows: TGTGCCAGCAGCGTAGAAGGGATGAGCAATCAGCCCCAGCATTTT. As protein: CASSVEGMSNQPQHF.

The chain is built from TRBV2 and TRBJ2-7; D might be TRBD1 or TRBD2, each matching 6 bases. CDR3 length equals 11 residues. V lost 4 bases to trimming and J lost 9 bases, with 10 bases between them. Germline V CDR1 and CDR2: SNHLY, FYNNEI. CDR3 nucleotide sequence: TGTGCCAGCAGTGCGGAGGGGGGGCAGTACTTC. Protein product: CASSAEGGQYF.

This sequence joins TRBV6-1 and TRBJ2-3; D is perhaps TRBD2 (6 bases). Between the trimmed V and J ends, which lost 3 bases and 1 base, there was a span of 14 bases. CDR1 and CDR2 (germline): MNHNS, SASEGT. This CDR3 comprises 16 residues. CDR3 sequence: CASSDRDFTRTDTQYF. Written as DNA, the CDR3 is TGTGCCAGCAGTGACCGGGACTTTACCCGCACAGATACGCAGTATTTT.